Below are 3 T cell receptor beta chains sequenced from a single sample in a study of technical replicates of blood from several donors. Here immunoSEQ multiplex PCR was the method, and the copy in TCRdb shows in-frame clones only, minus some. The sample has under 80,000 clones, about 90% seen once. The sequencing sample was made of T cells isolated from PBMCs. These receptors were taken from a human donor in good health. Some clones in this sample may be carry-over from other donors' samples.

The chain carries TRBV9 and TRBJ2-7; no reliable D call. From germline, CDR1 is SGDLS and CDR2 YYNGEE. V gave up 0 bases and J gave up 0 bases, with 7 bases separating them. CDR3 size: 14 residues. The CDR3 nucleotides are TGTGCCAGCAGCGTAGATGGTAGCTCCTACGAGCAGTACTTC. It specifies CASSVDGSSYEQYF.

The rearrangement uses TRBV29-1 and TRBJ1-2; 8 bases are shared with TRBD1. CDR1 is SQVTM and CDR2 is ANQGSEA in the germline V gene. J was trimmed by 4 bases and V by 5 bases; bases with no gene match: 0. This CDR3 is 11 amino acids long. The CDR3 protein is CSVTGGYGYTF. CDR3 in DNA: TGCAGCGTTACAGGGGGCTATGGCTACACCTTC.

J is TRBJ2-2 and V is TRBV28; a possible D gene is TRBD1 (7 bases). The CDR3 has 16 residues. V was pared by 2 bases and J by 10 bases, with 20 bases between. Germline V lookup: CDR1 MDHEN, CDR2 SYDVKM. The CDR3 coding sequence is TGTGCCAGCAGTTTAGCCTCGGAGGGGGCGCAAGTGGAGCTGTTTTTT. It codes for CASSLASEGAQVELFF.